These T cell receptor beta chains were read from a single sample in a study of blood T cell repertoires in COVID-19. Measured with immunoSEQ multiplex PCR; TCRdb has only the in-frame clones, and not every one. The sample has about 210,000 clones, around 92% seen once. The sample taken for sequencing was PBMCs or T cells enriched from blood (not recorded which). The receptors derive from a woman aged 18-30 years who had recovered from COVID-19. The CDR3 runs from the conserved cysteine through the conserved F or W. D genes are given only for firm matches. Size values are once, few and many counts, or a class for expanded clones, and some rows have none.

D: -; V: TRBV5-1; length: 16; size: -; J: TRBJ2-5; CDR3: CASSLDPSTGLETQYF
D: TRBD1; V: TRBV19; length: 15; size: -; J: TRBJ1-5; CDR3: CATGQGIVGNQPQHF
D: -; V: TRBV5-1; length: 14; size: -; J: TRBJ1-2; CDR3: CASSLGQPGVGYTF
D: TRBD2; V: TRBV5-5; length: 15; size: -; J: TRBJ2-7; CDR3: CASSLRGGLSYEQYF
D: -; V: TRBV5-1; length: 12; size: -; J: TRBJ2-7; CDR3: CASSHATYEQYF
D: -; V: TRBV5-1; length: 14; size: -; J: TRBJ2-2; CDR3: CASSVRENTGELFF
D: TRBD1; V: TRBV6-5; length: 15; size: -; J: TRBJ2-3; CDR3: CASRGGQGSTDTQYF
D: -; V: TRBV5-6; length: 14; size: -; J: TRBJ1-1; CDR3: CASSLGNNRVVAFF
D: -; V: TRBV9; length: 13; size: -; J: TRBJ2-3; CDR3: CASSFRNTDTQYF
D: TRBD1; V: TRBV7-9; length: 14; size: -; J: TRBJ1-5; CDR3: CASSDQGAGQPQHF
D: TRBD1; V: TRBV6-1; length: 17; size: -; J: TRBJ1-2; CDR3: CASSENLRDSGNYGYTF
D: TRBD1; V: TRBV23-1; length: 19; size: -; J: TRBJ1-6; CDR3: CASSHSDRVYGTYNSPLHF
D: -; V: TRBV7-6; length: 14; size: -; J: TRBJ2-5; CDR3: CASSSRGRQETQYF
D: -; V: TRBV6-2/TRBV6-3; length: 16; size: once; J: TRBJ1-4; CDR3: CASSTPFASGREKLFF
D: TRBD1; V: TRBV7-9; length: 14; size: -; J: TRBJ2-7; CDR3: CASSPIPTGGEQYF
D: -; V: TRBV18; length: 15; size: -; J: TRBJ1-1; CDR3: CASSPESLMNTEAFF
D: -; V: TRBV19; length: 15; size: -; J: TRBJ1-5; CDR3: CASRSGVVRHQPQHF
D: TRBD1; V: TRBV29-1; length: 14; size: -; J: TRBJ2-7; CDR3: CSVDADRGGGEQYF
D: -; V: TRBV7-9; length: 18; size: -; J: TRBJ2-4; CDR3: CASSLGGDSAWAKNIQYF
D: -; V: TRBV30; length: 14; size: -; J: TRBJ1-2; CDR3: CAWSVQPRAYGYTF
D: -; V: TRBV30; length: 16; size: -; J: TRBJ2-3; CDR3: CAWSQSLAPIADTQYF
D: TRBD2; V: TRBV11-2; length: 13; size: -; J: TRBJ2-7; CDR3: CASSRGDSYEQYF
D: TRBD1; V: TRBV28; length: 13; size: -; J: TRBJ1-4; CDR3: CATAGQINEKLFF
D: -; V: TRBV28; length: 14; size: -; J: TRBJ1-4; CDR3: CASSSPTAEEKLFF
D: -; V: TRBV29-1; length: 12; size: -; J: TRBJ2-5; CDR3: CSVREGGETQYF
D: TRBD1; V: TRBV5-1; length: 14; size: few; J: TRBJ1-6; CDR3: CASSTGTDNSPLHF
D: TRBD1; V: TRBV7-8; length: 16; size: -; J: TRBJ2-7; CDR3: CASSLVDRAGSYEQYF
D: TRBD2; V: TRBV2; length: 15; size: -; J: TRBJ2-3; CDR3: CASSDLAARTDTQYF
D: -; V: TRBV24-1; length: 13; size: -; J: TRBJ1-2; CDR3: CATSDLAGLGYTF
D: -; V: TRBV27; length: 17; size: -; J: TRBJ2-6; CDR3: CASSLNPINSGANVLTF
D: TRBD1; V: TRBV18; length: 16; size: -; J: TRBJ1-4; CDR3: CASSPILGQGNEKLFF
D: TRBD2; V: TRBV7-6; length: 16; size: -; J: TRBJ2-3; CDR3: CASSTLAGGRTDTQYF
D: -; V: TRBV28; length: 15; size: once; J: TRBJ1-2; CDR3: CASSLLGAGNYGYTF
D: -; V: TRBV29-1; length: 12; size: -; J: TRBJ1-1; CDR3: CSVRGLNTEAFF
D: TRBD1; V: TRBV2; length: 15; size: -; J: TRBJ1-5; CDR3: CASSPYGQGWQPQHF
D: -; V: TRBV5-5; length: 15; size: -; J: TRBJ2-6; CDR3: CASSLALPGANVLTF